The 29 T cell receptor beta chains presented below share a single source sample, sequenced in a study of Ad26.COV2.S vaccination and SARS-CoV-2 variants. Stated treatment: roughly 19 received Ad26.COV2.S at low or high dose, single or two shots; roughly 5 received placebo; per-sample allocation not given. After the first vaccine or placebo injection, samples were drawn on day 63. Only in-frame clones appear in the TCRdb table, and some are missing; sequencing was by immunoSEQ multiplex PCR. The table includes about 250,000 clones, around 85% detected once. The sample here was peripheral blood, taken in a trial of Ad26.COV2.S vaccine versus placebo. Receptors were obtained from a person between 18 and 59 years old who received the Ad26.COV2.S COVID-19 vaccine or a placebo.

The rearrangement uses TRBV20-1 and TRBJ2-3; the D is unclear. The CDR3 spans 10 residues. Germline V lookup: CDR1 DFQATT, CDR2 SNEGSKA (reference sequence). Trimming removed 6 bases at V and 4 bases at J, with 5 bases between. The DNA of the CDR3 is TGCAGTGCCCCGCCAGATACGCAGTATTTT. As protein: CSAPPDTQYF.

The V call is TRBV11-1, the J call TRBJ1-4; D call uncertain. The germline V gene encodes CDR1 SGHAT and CDR2 FQDESV (reference sequence). CDR3 length equals 14 residues. V lost 7 bases to trimming and J lost 0 bases, with 9 bases between them. CDR3: CASTTTSTNEKLFF. CDR3 DNA: TGTGCCAGCACCACAACGTCAACTAATGAAAAACTGTTTTTT.

The chain couples TRBV24-1 to TRBJ2-5; TRBD1 aligns across 8 bases. The CDR3 has 15 amino acids. From germline, CDR1 is KGHDR and CDR2 SFDVKD. The ends lost 3 bases at V and 6 bases at J; junction bases unmatched: 8. The DNA of the CDR3 is TGTGCCACCAGTGATGGCAGGGGGCGAGGAAAGACCCAGTACTTC. This translates into CATSDGRGRGKTQYF.

V gene TRBV18 combines with J gene TRBJ1-2; 7 nucleotides align to TRBD1. Germline V gene sequence: CDR1 KGHSH, CDR2 LQKENI. CDR3 length equals 16 residues. J lost 0 bases, V lost 6 bases, and 10 bases had no gene match. CDR3 sequence: CASSQTTGATNYGYTF. CDR3 coding DNA: TGTGCCAGCTCGCAGACAACAGGGGCGACTAACTATGGCTACACCTTC.

The chain couples TRBV5-1 to TRBJ2-2; D gene unclear. The CDR3 covers 14 residues. Germline CDR1 reads SGHRS; CDR2 reads YFSETQ. Deletions cut 5 bases from V and 4 bases from J, with 12 bases between. CDR3 sequence reads: CASRAPKTTGELFF. The CDR3 coding sequence is TGCGCCAGCAGAGCCCCCAAAACCACCGGGGAGCTGTTTTTT.

V and J are TRBV30 and TRBJ1-1; possibly TRBD1 for D (6 bases). Trimming shortened V by 5 bases and J by 4 bases, and 20 bases separated the two germline ends. The CDR3 is 15 amino acids. Germline V lookup: CDR1 GTSNPN, CDR2 SVGIG (reference sequence). The CDR3 loop reads CAWDGLRGRGTEAFF. As DNA, the CDR3 is TGTGCCTGGGACGGCCTCAGGGGAAGGGGCACTGAAGCTTTCTTT. Looking up the rest from reference TRBV30 and TRBJ1-1 gives the full variable domain: SQTIHQWPATLVQPVGSPLSLECTVEGTSNPNLYWYRQAAGRGLQLLFYSVGIGQISSEVPQNLSASRPQDRQFILSSKKLLLSDSGFYLCAWDGLRGRGTEAFFGQGTRLTVV.

J is TRBJ2-1 and V is TRBV9; no clear D gene. This CDR3 has 15 amino acids. The germline CDR1 and CDR2 sequences are SGDLS and YYNGEE. Trimming left V 1 base short and J 2 bases short, with 10 bases between. In DNA form, the CDR3 reads TGTGCCAGCAGCGTAACGGGTGGGCCCTACAATGAGCAGTTCTTC. Amino acid sequence: CASSVTGGPYNEQFF. Complete variable domain (other parts from reference TRBV9 and TRBJ2-1): DSGVTQTPKHLITATGQRVTLRCSPRSGDLSVYWYQQSLDQGLQFLIQYYNGEERAKGNILERFSAQQFPDLHSELNLSSLELGDSALYFCASSVTGGPYNEQFFGPGTRLTVL.

The chain combines TRBV5-1 with TRBJ1-4; 9 nucleotides line up with TRBD1. The J segment lost 4 bases and the V segment lost 4 bases, leaving 5 bases of the junction unmatched. The length of the CDR3 is 15 residues. From germline, CDR1 is SGHRS and CDR2 YFSETQ. The CDR3 region is CASSDRDRVNEKLFF. The CDR3, as DNA: TGCGCCAGCAGCGACCGGGACAGGGTTAATGAAAAACTGTTTTTT. Drawing the rest from reference TRBV5-1 and TRBJ1-4, the complete variable domain is KAGVTQTPRYLIKTRGQQVTLSCSPISGHRSVSWYQQTPGQGLQFLFEYFSETQRNKGNFPGRFSGRQFSNSRSEMNVSTLELGDSALYLCASSDRDRVNEKLFFGSGTQLSVL.

The chain joins TRBV6-2 or TRBV6-3 to TRBJ2-7; D ambiguous. The V gene's germline CDR1 is MNHEY and CDR2 SVGEGT. The CDR3 covers 14 residues. V was clipped by 5 bases and J by 2 bases, with 13 bases between them. CDR3: CASSTYFGAYEQYV. The DNA of the CDR3 is TGTGCCAGCAGTACCTACTTTGGAGCCTACGAGCAGTACGTC.

The V gene is TRBV9, the J gene TRBJ2-3, with D possibly TRBD2 on 8 matching bases. Germline V gene sequence: CDR1 SGDLS, CDR2 YYNGEE. V was trimmed by 4 bases and J by 2 bases, leaving 26 bases between them. This CDR3 contains 19 residues. CDR3 nucleotides: TGTGCCAGCAGCAAACGATTAAGCGGGGGCGGGACAGCCACAGATACGCAGTATTTT. Amino acid sequence: CASSKRLSGGGTATDTQYF.

The chain is built from TRBV4-2 and TRBJ2-7, with D possibly being TRBD1 (5 bases). Trimming removed 6 bases at V and 2 bases at J, with 17 bases between. The CDR3 has 15 amino acids. The germline CDR1 and CDR2 sequences are LGHNA and YNFKEQ. CDR3 bases: TGTGCCAGCAGGGGTTTTGGGCAGGGAACCTACGAGCAGTACTTC. This translates into CASRGFGQGTYEQYF.

CDR3 coding DNA: TGTGCCACTCCCACGAATGGAACCGGTGGGTACTCTGGAAACACCATATATTTT. It specifies CATPTNGTGGYSGNTIYF. The V gene is TRBV14, the J gene TRBJ1-3; D is unresolved. V was cut by 10 bases and J by 0 bases, with 25 bases left in between. This CDR3 has 18 amino acids. Germline V gene sequence: CDR1 SGHDN, CDR2 FVKESK.

J is TRBJ1-2 and V is TRBV19; no clear D gene. This CDR3 contains 15 residues. Germline loops: CDR1 LNHDA, CDR2 SQIVND (reference sequence). V dropped 5 bases and J dropped 4 bases, with 17 bases sitting between them. The CDR3 is CASSLSEDSLYGYTF. In DNA form, the CDR3 reads TGTGCCAGTAGTTTAAGTGAGGACTCACTCTATGGCTACACCTTC.

The rearrangement uses TRBV6-5 and TRBJ1-6; D remains ambiguous. Per the germline V gene, CDR1 is MNHEY and CDR2 is SVGAGI. CDR3 length: 14 amino acids. V was shortened by 7 bases and J by 0 bases, with 7 bases between the two germline ends. CDR3 sequence (DNA): TGTGCCAGCATAGATTACTCCTATAATTCACCCCTCCACTTT. Translated: CASIDYSYNSPLHF.

The V and J genes are TRBV18 and TRBJ1-6; possible D gene TRBD1, 5 bases. The germline V and J ends were trimmed by 3 bases and 7 bases, with 13 bases remaining between them. From germline, CDR1 is KGHSH and CDR2 LQKENI. This CDR3 has 15 amino acids. DNA for the CDR3: TGTGCCAGCTCACCCTCCGGGACCCTGAATTCACCCCTCCACTTT. As protein: CASSPSGTLNSPLHF. Using reference TRBV18 and TRBJ1-6 for the parts outside the CDR3, the full variable domain is NAGVMQNPRHLVRRRGQEARLRCSPMKGHSHVYWYRQLPEEGLKFMVYLQKENIIDESGMPKERFSAEFPKEGPSILRIQQVVRGDSAAYFCASSPSGTLNSPLHFGNGTRLTVT.

This clone has just a few counts. This sequence joins TRBV5-4 and TRBJ1-1; D perhaps matches TRBD1 (5 bases). The CDR3 extends over 15 amino acids. Germline V gene data show CDR1 as SGHNT and CDR2 as YYREEE (reference sequence). V shed 4 bases and J shed 0 bases, with 13 bases lying between them. The chain's CDR3 is CASSLGWGVNTEAFF. CDR3 nucleotide sequence: TGTGCCAGCAGCCTGGGATGGGGGGTGAACACTGAAGCTTTCTTT.

The chain uses TRBV19 and TRBJ2-4; D unresolved. The germline CDR1 and CDR2 sequences are LNHDA and SQIVND (reference sequence). V was shortened by 0 bases and J by 6 bases, with 21 bases between the two germline ends. This CDR3 contains 18 residues. CDR3 coding DNA: TGTGCCAGTAGTATAGATCGATTCAAAGGACCAAACCGAAACATTCAGTACTTC. Amino acids: CASSIDRFKGPNRNIQYF.

V is TRBV6-1 and J is TRBJ1-3; a weak D match, TRBD1 (6 bases). This CDR3 region has 16 residues. In germline, CDR1 is MNHNS, CDR2 SASEGT. V was clipped by 2 bases and J by 0 bases, with 11 bases between them. The DNA of the CDR3 is TGTGCCAGCAGTGAACAGGGGCCTAGCTCTGGAAACACCATATATTTT. This encodes CASSEQGPSSGNTIYF.

The chain recombines TRBV11-2 with TRBJ2-3, with 8 bases identical to TRBD2. The length of the CDR3 is 16 residues. J gave up 4 bases and V 1 base, and 7 bases lay outside the gene matches. The germline gives CDR1 SGHAT, CDR2 FQNNGV. CDR3 region: CASSLVAGLLSDTQYF. The CDR3 bases are TGTGCCAGCAGCTTAGTAGCGGGACTACTCTCAGATACGCAGTATTTT.

In the case of this clone: The junction departs from the called germline gene at one end, perhaps through a read error. This sequence joins TRBV7-2 and TRBJ1-1; TRBD1 matches 9 bases. Germline assignment: CDR1 SGHTA and CDR2 FQGNSA. The CDR3 is 12 residues long. CDR3 sequence reads: CASSRTKTGGTF. CDR3 in DNA: TGTGCCAGCAGCAGAACAAAGACAGGGGGGACCTTT.

Worth noting for this clone: This sample also contains other DNA sequences that code for the same CDR3. The chain couples TRBV30 to TRBJ1-1; no definite D call. Trimming removed 0 bases at V and 0 bases at J, with 8 bases between. The CDR3 is 14 amino acids. CDR1 GTSNPN and CDR2 SVGIG come from the germline V gene (reference sequence). CDR3 region: CAWSVGRLNTEAFF. CDR3 nucleotide sequence: TGTGCCTGGAGTGTGGGCAGGTTGAACACTGAAGCTTTCTTT.

This chain joins TRBV14 and TRBJ2-7, with 7 bases fitting TRBD1. CDR3 length equals 14 residues. Trimming took 4 bases from V and 3 from J; bases not matched to a gene: 6. Germline V gene lookup returns CDR1 SGHDN and CDR2 FVKESK. CDR3 sequence reads: CASSPTDRIYEQYF. The CDR3 nucleotides are TGTGCCAGCAGCCCCACGGACAGGATCTACGAGCAGTACTTC.

This chain connects TRBV6-5 to TRBJ2-1; D is undetermined. Trimming removed 0 bases at V and 5 bases at J, with 8 bases between. In germline, CDR1 is MNHEY, CDR2 SVGAGI. CDR3 size: 14 residues. The chain's CDR3 is CASSYSRGNNEQFF. The CDR3 coding sequence is TGTGCCAGCAGTTACTCGAGAGGCAACAATGAGCAGTTCTTC.

Worth noting for this clone: The same CDR3 also results from other DNA sequences found in this sample. V gene TRBV2 combines with J gene TRBJ2-1; D possibly corresponds to TRBD2 (6 bases). This CDR3 has 14 residues. V dropped 2 bases and J dropped 4 bases, with 9 bases sitting between them. Germline CDR1 is SNHLY and CDR2 is FYNNEI. The CDR3 DNA reads TGTGCCAGCAGTGAAACCCGGGGGTACAATGAGCAGTTCTTC. Translated: CASSETRGYNEQFF.

This clone was seen a few times. CDR3 sequence: CASSEGSGRMGNEQFF. The CDR3 DNA follows: TGTGCCAGCAGTGAAGGAAGCGGGAGGATGGGGAATGAGCAGTTCTTC. J is TRBJ2-1 and V is TRBV6-4; 9 bases agree with TRBD2. V trimming: 3 bases; J trimming: 7 bases; junction bases outside the gene matches: 10. This CDR3 has 16 residues. The germline gives CDR1 MRHNA, CDR2 SNTAGT.

The chain is built from TRBV5-1 and TRBJ2-5, with TRBD2 identical over 13 bases. This CDR3 region has 16 residues. V was clipped by 4 bases and J by 2 bases; unmatched bases: 5. CDR1 is SGHRS, CDR2 YFSETQ, per germline. CDR3 loop: CASSRQGLAGQETQYF. The DNA of the CDR3 is TGCGCCAGCAGCCGACAGGGACTAGCGGGGCAAGAGACCCAGTACTTC.

On this clone: A junction end diverges from the germline sequence, so it may reflect a read error. Different DNA sequences within this sample yield the same CDR3. This sequence joins TRBV5-1 and TRBJ2-3; D call uncertain. The CDR3 loop spans 12 amino acids. The germline V gene has CDR1 SGHRS and CDR2 YFSETQ. This chain's CDR3 is CASSLVADTQYF. The DNA of the CDR3 is TGCGCCAGCAGTTTGGTGGCGGATACGCAGTATTTT. Together with reference TRBV5-1 and TRBJ2-3, the CDR3 gives the full variable domain: KAGVTQTPRYLIKTRGQQVTLSCSPISGHRSVSWYQQTPGQGLQFLFEYFSETQRNKGNFPGRFSGRQFSNSRSEMNVSTLELGDSALYLCASSLVADTQYFGPGTRLTVL.

The chain uses TRBV7-9 and TRBJ1-5, with 7 nucleotides matching TRBD1. V lost 4 bases to trimming and J lost 1 base; unmatched junction nucleotides: 1. CDR1 and CDR2 (germline): SEHNR, FQNEAQ (reference sequence). CDR3 size: 14 residues. CDR3 sequence reads: CASSSGGSNQPQHF. In DNA, the CDR3 is TGTGCCAGCAGCTCAGGGGGGAGCAATCAGCCCCAGCATTTT.

The genes are TRBV18 and TRBJ2-7; 8 bases are shared with TRBD1. V trimming: 6 bases; J trimming: 5 bases; junction bases outside the gene matches: 3. Germline lookup yields CDR1 KGHSH and CDR2 LQKENI. The CDR3 runs to 12 residues. The CDR3 sequence is CASSLTGDEQYV. The CDR3 region has the DNA TGTGCCAGCTCTCTGACAGGGGACGAGCAGTACGTC.